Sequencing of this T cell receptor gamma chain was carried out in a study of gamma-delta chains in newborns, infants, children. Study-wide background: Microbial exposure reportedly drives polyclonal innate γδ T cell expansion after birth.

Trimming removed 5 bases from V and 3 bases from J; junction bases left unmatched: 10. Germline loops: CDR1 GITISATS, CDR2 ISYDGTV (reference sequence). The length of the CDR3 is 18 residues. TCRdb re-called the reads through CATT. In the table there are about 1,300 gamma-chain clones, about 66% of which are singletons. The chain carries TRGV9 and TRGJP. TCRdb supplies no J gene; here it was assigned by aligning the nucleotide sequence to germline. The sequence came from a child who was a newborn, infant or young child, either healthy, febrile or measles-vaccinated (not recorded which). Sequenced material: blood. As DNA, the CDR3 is TGTGCCTTGTGGGGGGCACGGACGCAAGAGTTGGGCAAAAAAATCAAGGTATTT. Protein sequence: CALWGARTQELGKKIKVF.